This TCR beta chain is drawn from a study of tumor and adjacent non-tumor tissue in lung cancer. For the study at large: The cohort had around twelve adenocarcinoma, a couple of squamous cell and 1 small cell patients.

On this clonotype itself: As the CDR3 is not closed by the conserved phenylalanine or tryptophan, this likely results from a read error.

TCRbeta libraries were built with three rounds of nested PCR, modified from ARM-PCR. TCRdb processed the multiplex PCR reads anew with MiXCR; each CDR3 protein has one entry. The repertoire holds roughly 120,000 distinct CDR3 sequences, with 50% to 70% as singletons. The germline CDR1 and CDR2 sequences are MNHEY and SVGEGT. V was clipped by 4 bases and J by 5 bases; unmatched bases: 8. This CDR3 is 14 amino acids long. No cell sorting was done before RNA was extracted from the tissue. Distant lung tissue was collected more than 3 cm away from the tumor edge. Source material: distant non-tumor lung tissue. This TCR came from a man aged 55 to 69 with non-small cell lung cancer. The V and J genes are TRBV6-2 or TRBV6-3 and TRBJ2-7, with 7 bases lining up with TRBD2. The CDR3 here is CASSSFRDYDEQYS. In DNA, the CDR3 is TGTGCCAGCAGTTCCTTCAGGGACTACGACGAGCAGTACTCC.